Here is one T cell receptor beta chain with its context. Its antigen is not known. The data were obtained in a study of T cell responses to AZD1222 COVID-19 vaccine. Study results and limitations: White British donors predominated, females outnumbered males, and clonal diversity was possibly underestimated. Baseline seropositives among AZD1222 recipients totaled only five to seven.

CDR3 length: 17 residues. The V segment lost 5 bases and the J segment 2 bases; nucleotides outside the gene matches: 8. Germline CDR1 is SEHNR and CDR2 is FQNEAQ (reference sequence). Data came from immunoSEQ multiplex PCR; TCRdb stores just in-frame clones and leaves some out. Of 180,000 or so clones listed, 92% were seen once; the top ten hold 1.3%. The source of this sequence is an adult who received the AZD1222 COVID-19 vaccine. The material sequenced was peripheral blood, taken 28 days after the second AZD1222 dose. This chain uses TRBV7-9 with TRBJ2-7, with 14 bases that match TRBD2. This CDR3 is CASSPGLAGESPYEQYF. The CDR3, as DNA: TGTGCCAGCAGCCCGGGACTAGCGGGAGAAAGCCCCTACGAGCAGTACTTC.